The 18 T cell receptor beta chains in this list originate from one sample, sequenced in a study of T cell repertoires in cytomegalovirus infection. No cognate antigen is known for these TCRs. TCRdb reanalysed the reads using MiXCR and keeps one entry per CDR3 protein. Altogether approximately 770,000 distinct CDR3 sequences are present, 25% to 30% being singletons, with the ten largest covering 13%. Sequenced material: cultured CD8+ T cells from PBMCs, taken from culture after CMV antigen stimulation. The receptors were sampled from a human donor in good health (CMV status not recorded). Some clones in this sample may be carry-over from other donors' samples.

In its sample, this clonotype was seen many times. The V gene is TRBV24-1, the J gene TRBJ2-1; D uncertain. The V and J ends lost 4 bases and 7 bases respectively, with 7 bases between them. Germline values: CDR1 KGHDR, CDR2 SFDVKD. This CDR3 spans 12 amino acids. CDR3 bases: TGTGCCACCAGTGAAGTGGCGAATGAGCAGTTCTTC. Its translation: CATSEVANEQFF.

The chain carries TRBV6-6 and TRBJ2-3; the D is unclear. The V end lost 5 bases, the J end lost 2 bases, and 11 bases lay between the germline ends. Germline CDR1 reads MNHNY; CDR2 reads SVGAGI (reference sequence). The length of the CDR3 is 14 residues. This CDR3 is CASSRLVSTDTQYF. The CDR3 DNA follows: TGTGCCAGCAGTCGTCTCGTCTCCACAGATACGCAGTATTTT.

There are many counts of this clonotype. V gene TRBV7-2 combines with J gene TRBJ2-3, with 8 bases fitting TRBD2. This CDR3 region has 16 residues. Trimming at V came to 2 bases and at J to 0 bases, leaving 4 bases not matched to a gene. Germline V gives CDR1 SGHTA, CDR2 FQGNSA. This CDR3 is CASSLLTSASTDTQYF. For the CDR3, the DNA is TGTGCCAGCAGCTTACTGACTAGCGCAAGCACAGATACGCAGTATTTT. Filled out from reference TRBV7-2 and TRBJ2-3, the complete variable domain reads GAGVSQSPSNKVTEKGKDVELRCDPISGHTALYWYRQSLGQGLEFLIYFQGNSAPDKSGLPSDRFSAERTGGSVSTLTIQRTQQEDSAVYLCASSLLTSASTDTQYFGPGTRLTVL.

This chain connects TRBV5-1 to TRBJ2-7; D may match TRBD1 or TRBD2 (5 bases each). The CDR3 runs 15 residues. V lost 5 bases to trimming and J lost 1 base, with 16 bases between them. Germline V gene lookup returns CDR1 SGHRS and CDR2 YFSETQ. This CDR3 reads CASRLFGTESYEQYF. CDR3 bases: TGCGCCAGCAGACTTTTCGGGACGGAATCCTACGAGCAGTACTTC.

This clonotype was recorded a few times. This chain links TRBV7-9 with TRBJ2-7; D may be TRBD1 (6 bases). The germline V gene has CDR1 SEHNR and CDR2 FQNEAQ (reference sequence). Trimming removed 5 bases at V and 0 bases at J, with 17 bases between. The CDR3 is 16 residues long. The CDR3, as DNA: TGTGCCAGCAGCCTCGTCAGGGGTAGGTACTCCTACGAGCAGTACTTC. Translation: CASSLVRGRYSYEQYF.

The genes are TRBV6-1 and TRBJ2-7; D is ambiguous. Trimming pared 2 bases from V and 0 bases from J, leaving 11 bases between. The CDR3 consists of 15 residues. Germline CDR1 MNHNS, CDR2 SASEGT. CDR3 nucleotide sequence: TGTGCCAGCAGTGAATGGCGGACGAGCTCCTACGAGCAGTACGTC. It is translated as CASSEWRTSSYEQYV.

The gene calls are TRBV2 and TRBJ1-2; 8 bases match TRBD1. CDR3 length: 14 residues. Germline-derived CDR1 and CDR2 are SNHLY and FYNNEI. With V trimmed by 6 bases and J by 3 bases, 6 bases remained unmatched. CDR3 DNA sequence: TGTGCCAGCAGCAGGGACAGGTCAGACTATGGCTACACCTTC. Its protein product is CASSRDRSDYGYTF.

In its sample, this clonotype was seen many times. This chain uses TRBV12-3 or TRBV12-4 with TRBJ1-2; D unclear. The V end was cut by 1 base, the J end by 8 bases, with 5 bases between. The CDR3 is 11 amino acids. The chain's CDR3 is CASSLGRGYTF. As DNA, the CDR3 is TGTGCCAGCAGTTTAGGCCGAGGCTACACCTTC.

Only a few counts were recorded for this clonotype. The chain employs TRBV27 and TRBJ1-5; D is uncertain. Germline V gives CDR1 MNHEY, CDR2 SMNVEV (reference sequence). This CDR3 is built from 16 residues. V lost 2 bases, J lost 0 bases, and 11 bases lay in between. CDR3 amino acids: CASSLVAGNSNQPQHF. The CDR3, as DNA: TGTGCCAGCAGTTTAGTTGCGGGAAATAGCAATCAGCCCCAGCATTTT.

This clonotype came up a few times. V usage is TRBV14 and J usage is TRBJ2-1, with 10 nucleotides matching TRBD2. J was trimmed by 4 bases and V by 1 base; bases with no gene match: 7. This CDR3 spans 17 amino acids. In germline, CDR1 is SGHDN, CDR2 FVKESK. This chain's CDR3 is CASSQAHLAGDYNEQFF. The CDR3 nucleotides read TGTGCCAGCAGCCAAGCCCATCTAGCGGGGGATTACAATGAGCAGTTCTTC.

The CDR3 region has the DNA TGTGCCAGCAGTTACTTAGAGGAGATGAACACTGAAGCTTTCTTT. It translates to CASSYLEEMNTEAFF. The chain has TRBV6-5 and TRBJ1-1; D is undetermined. Trimming stripped 1 base from V and 0 bases from J, with 9 bases between. The CDR3 loop spans 15 amino acids. The V gene's germline CDR1 is MNHEY and CDR2 SVGAGI.

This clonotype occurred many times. The CDR3 loop is CASSLTSGGRDTQYF. Here the CDR3 DNA reads TGTGCCAGCAGCCTGACTAGCGGGGGTAGAGATACGCAGTATTTT. V is TRBV7-6 and J is TRBJ2-3; 12 nucleotides agree with TRBD2. Looked up from germline, CDR1 is SGHVS and CDR2 is FNYEAQ. Trimming at V came to 5 bases and at J to 5 bases, leaving 5 bases not matched to a gene. The CDR3 covers 15 residues.

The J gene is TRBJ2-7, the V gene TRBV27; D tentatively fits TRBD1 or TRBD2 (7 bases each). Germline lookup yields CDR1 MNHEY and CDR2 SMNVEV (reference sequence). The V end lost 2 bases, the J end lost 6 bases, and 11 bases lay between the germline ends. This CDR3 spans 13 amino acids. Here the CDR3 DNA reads TGTGCCAGCAGTTTAGCCAGGGGGGGCGAGCAGTACGTC. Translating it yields CASSLARGGEQYV.

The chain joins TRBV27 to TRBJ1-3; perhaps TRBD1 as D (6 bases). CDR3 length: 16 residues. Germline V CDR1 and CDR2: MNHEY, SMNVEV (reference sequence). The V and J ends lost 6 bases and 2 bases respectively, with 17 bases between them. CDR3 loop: CASSPAQGTAGNTIYF. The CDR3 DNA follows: TGTGCCAGCAGCCCCGCCCAGGGGACGGCTGGAAACACCATATATTTT.

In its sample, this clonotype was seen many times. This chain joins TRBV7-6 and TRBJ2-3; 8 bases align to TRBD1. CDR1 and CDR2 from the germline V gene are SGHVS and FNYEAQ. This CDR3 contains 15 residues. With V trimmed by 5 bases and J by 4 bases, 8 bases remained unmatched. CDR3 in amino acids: CASSPTGGSADTQYF. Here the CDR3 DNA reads TGTGCCAGCAGCCCCACAGGGGGTTCCGCAGATACGCAGTATTTT.

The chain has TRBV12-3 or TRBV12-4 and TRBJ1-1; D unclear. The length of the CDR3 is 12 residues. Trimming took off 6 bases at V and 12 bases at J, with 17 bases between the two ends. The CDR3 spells CASSTALVSPFF. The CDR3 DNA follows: TGTGCCAGCAGCACCGCCCTCGTCTCGCCTTTCTTT.

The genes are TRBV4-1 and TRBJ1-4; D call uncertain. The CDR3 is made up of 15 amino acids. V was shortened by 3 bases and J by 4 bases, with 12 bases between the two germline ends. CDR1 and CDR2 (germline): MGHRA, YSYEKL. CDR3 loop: CASSQRLGDNEKLFF. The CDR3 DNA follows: TGCGCCAGCAGCCAGCGACTGGGAGATAATGAAAAACTGTTTTTT.

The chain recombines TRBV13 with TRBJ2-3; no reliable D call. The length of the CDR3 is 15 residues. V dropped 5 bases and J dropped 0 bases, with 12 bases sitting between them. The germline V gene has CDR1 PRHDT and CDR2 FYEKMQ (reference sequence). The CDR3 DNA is TGTGCCAGCAGCGTACTAACGACTAGCACAGATACGCAGTATTTT. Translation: CASSVLTTSTDTQYF.